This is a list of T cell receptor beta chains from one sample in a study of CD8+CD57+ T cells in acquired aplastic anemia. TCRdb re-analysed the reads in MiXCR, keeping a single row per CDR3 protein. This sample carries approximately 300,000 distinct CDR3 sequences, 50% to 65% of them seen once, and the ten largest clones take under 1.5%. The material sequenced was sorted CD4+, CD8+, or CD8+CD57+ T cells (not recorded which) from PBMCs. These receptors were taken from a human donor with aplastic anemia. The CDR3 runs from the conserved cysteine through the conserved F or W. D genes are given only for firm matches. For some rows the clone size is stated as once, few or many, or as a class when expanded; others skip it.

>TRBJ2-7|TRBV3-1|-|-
TGTGCCAGCAGCCAAGAGCAGGCAGGCCCAGCGTACTTC
CASSQEQAGPAYF
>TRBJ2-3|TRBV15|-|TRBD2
TGTGCCACCAGCAGACGTTCCCTAGCGGATAGCACAGATACGCAGTATTTT
CATSRRSLADSTDTQYF
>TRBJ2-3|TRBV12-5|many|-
TGTGCTAGTGGTGGGGTGGGGGATACGCAGTATTTT
CASGGVGDTQYF
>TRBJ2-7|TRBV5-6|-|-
TGTGCCAGCAGCTCGAAGATGGACTGGGATCGGTACTTC
CASSSKMDWDRYF
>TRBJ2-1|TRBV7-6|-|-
TGTGCCAGCAGCTTAGATGCTGAGCAGTTCTTC
CASSLDAEQFF
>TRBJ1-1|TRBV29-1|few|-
TGCAGCGTTGAAGACTCCCGGGGGTCTGAAGCTTTCTTT
CSVEDSRGSEAFF
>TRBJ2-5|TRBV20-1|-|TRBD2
TGCAGTGGGACCCCGGGACTAGCGGTTGAGACCCAGTACTTC
CSGTPGLAVETQYF
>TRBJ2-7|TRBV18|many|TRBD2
TGTGCCAGCTCACCTCCGGGACTAGCTGGAGAGCAGTACTTC
CASSPPGLAGEQYF
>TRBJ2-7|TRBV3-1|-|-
TGTGCCAGCAGCCTCTCGGTTACCGGCAATTCCTACGAGCAGTACTTC
CASSLSVTGNSYEQYF
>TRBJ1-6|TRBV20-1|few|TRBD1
TGCAGTGCTAGGGAGACAGGGAATTCACCCCTCCACTTT
CSARETGNSPLHF
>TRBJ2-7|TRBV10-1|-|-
TGCGCCAGCAGTGAGTTCGCTAATTACGAGCAGTACTTC
CASSEFANYEQYF
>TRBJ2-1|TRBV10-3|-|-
TGTGCCAGCAGCCCGAGGGGGATTAGCGGGTCTAGCTCCTACAATGAGCAGCTCTTC
CASSPRGISGSSSYNEQLF
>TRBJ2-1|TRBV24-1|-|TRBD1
TGTGCCACCAGTGATGGCAGGGGGAATGAGCAGTTCTTC
CATSDGRGNEQFF
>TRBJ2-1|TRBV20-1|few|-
TGCAGTGCTAGAGTCCGGGTATTAGTCTCGGACAATGAGCAGTTCTTC
CSARVRVLVSDNEQFF
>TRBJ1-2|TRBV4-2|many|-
TGTGCCAGCAGGCCCCCTACTAACTATGGCTACACCTTC
CASRPPTNYGYTF
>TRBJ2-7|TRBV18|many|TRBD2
TGTGCCAGCTCACCTCAATTAGCGGGGGGGCTGGGGGAGCAGTACTTC
CASSPQLAGGLGEQYF
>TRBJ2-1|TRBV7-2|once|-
TGTGCCAGCAGTGGGACACTTCCCTACAATGAGCAGTTCTTC
CASSGTLPYNEQFF
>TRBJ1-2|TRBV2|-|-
TGTGCCAGCAGTGTTCAGGACAGCTATGGCTACACCTTC
CASSVQDSYGYTF
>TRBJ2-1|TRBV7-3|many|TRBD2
TGTGCCAGCAGCTACACGGGACTAGCGGACAATGAGCAGTTCTTC
CASSYTGLADNEQFF
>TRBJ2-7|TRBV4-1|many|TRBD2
TGCGCCAGCAGCCCCTATTCGACTAGCGGGACCTACGAGCAGTACTTC
CASSPYSTSGTYEQYF
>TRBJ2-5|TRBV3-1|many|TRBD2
TGTGCCAGCAGCCAGTTGTCGCGGGGGGCCCAAGAGACCCAGTACTTC
CASSQLSRGAQETQYF
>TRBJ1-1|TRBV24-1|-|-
TGTGCCACCAGTGATTTGCTTATCCTATTTTTTGGGACTGAAGCTTTCTTT
CATSDLLILFFGTEAFF
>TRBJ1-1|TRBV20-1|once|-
TGCAGTGCTAGATCAGTCGGGGCAAACACTGAAGCTTTCTTT
CSARSVGANTEAFF
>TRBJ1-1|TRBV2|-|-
TGTGCCAGCAGTGAGAGGCGGATTGGCACTGAAGCTTTCTTT
CASSERRIGTEAFF
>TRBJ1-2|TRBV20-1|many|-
TGCAGTGCCCCCGGAACAGAATTCGGTGGCTACACCTTC
CSAPGTEFGGYTF
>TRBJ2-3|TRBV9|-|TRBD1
TGTGCCAGCAGCGCAAACCCGGGACAGGGGACCGATACGCAGTATTTT
CASSANPGQGTDTQYF
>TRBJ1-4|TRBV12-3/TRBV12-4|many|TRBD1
TGTGCCAGCAGTGCCGGACAGGTGAAAGAAAAACTGTTTTTT
CASSAGQVKEKLFF
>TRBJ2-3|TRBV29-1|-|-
TGCAGCGCCAAGAAGGGCACAGATACGCAGTATTTT
CSAKKGTDTQYF
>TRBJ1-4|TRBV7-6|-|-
TGTGCCAGCAGCTTAGGGGCGGGAGGGGCAGCTAATGAAAAACTGTTTTTT
CASSLGAGGAANEKLFF
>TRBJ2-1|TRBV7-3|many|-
TGTGCCAGCAGCTTAACGGGGCAGGGTAGCTACAATGAGCAGTTCTTC
CASSLTGQGSYNEQFF
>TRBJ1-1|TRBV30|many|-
TGTGCCTGGAGTGTAACAGGCGAGGCTTTCTTT
CAWSVTGEAFF
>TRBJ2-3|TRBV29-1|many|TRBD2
TGCAGCGTTCCTCGGACTAGCGGGAGCCGTATAGATACGCAGTATTTT
CSVPRTSGSRIDTQYF
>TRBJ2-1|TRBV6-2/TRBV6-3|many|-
TGTGCCAGCAGCTTGAGGCTAGCGCTCAATGAGCAGTTCTTC
CASSLRLALNEQFF
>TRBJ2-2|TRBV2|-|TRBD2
TGTGCCAGCACGACGGGGGGGGAAGCGGGGGAGCTGTTTTTT
CASTTGGEAGELFF
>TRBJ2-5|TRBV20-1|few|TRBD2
TGCAGTGCTGGACTAGCGGATACGGGGGAGACCCAGTACTTC
CSAGLADTGETQYF
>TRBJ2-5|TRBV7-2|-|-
TGTGCCACCCAAAGGGGGAGTCGGGAGAACCAGTACTTC
CATQRGSRENQYF
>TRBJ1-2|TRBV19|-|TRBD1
TGTGCCAGTAGTCTCCGGACAGGGTCCCATGGCTACACCTTC
CASSLRTGSHGYTF
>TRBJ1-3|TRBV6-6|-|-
TGTGCCAGCAGTTACTCGACAGCTGGAAACACCATATATTTT
CASSYSTAGNTIYF
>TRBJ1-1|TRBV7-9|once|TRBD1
TGTGCCAGTAGATTACAGGGGGTGTTATCTGAAGCTTTCTTT
CASRLQGVLSEAFF
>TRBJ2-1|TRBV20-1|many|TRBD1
TGCAGTGCCATCGGGACAGGGGACGGGTATGAGCAGTTCTTC
CSAIGTGDGYEQFF
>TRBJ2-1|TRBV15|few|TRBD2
TGTGCCACCAGCAGAGATCGTGCTAGCGGGAGTCGGCCTGAGCAGTTCTTC
CATSRDRASGSRPEQFF
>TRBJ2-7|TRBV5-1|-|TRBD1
TGCGCCAGCAGCTTGGACAGGGGGTGGTACGAGCAGTACTTC
CASSLDRGWYEQYF
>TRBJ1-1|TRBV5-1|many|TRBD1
TGCGCCAGCAGCTTAACCGGGACAGGGCCTGAAGCTTTCTTT
CASSLTGTGPEAFF
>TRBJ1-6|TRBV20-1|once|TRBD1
TGCAGTGCGGAGGACAGGGTCAAAAATTCACCCCTCCACTTT
CSAEDRVKNSPLHF
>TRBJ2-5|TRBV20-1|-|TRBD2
TGCAGTGCAGAGGGACTAGCGGGGGTGAAAGAGACCCAGTACTTC
CSAEGLAGVKETQYF
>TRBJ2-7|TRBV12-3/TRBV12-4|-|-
TGTGCCAGCAGTTACGACAGCCCACTAGCCCTCTACGAGCAGTACTTC
CASSYDSPLALYEQYF
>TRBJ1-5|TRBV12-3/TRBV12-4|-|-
TGTGCCAGCAGTTTGATAGGTCCGAGGCAGCCCCAGCATTTT
CASSLIGPRQPQHF
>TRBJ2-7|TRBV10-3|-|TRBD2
TGTGCCATCAGTAAAGTACGGACTAGCACCTACGAGCAGTACTTC
CAISKVRTSTYEQYF
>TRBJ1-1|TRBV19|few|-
TGTGCCAGTCGAAAAACAGGGTACGGCACTGAAGCTTTCTTT
CASRKTGYGTEAFF
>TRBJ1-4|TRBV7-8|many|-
TGTGCCAGCAGCTCCCACAGGGTGCATGAAAAACTGTTTTTT
CASSSHRVHEKLFF
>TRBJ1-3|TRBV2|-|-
TGTGCCAGCACGGAAGTTGGATCAAATTTGAACACCATATATTTT
CASTEVGSNLNTIYF
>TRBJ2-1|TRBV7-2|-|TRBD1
TGCGCCAGCAGCACCCTCGGGACAGCCTACAATGAGCAGTTCTTC
CASSTLGTAYNEQFF
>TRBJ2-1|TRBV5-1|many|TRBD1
TGCGCCAGCCTACCGGGGGGGTCGGGACAGGGGATAAATAGCTCCTACAATGAGCAGTTCTTC
CASLPGGSGQGINSSYNEQFF
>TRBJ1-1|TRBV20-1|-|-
TGCAGTGCTAGTAGGGGGGCGGTCACTGAAGCTTTCTTT
CSASRGAVTEAFF
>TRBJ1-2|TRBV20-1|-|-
TGCAGTGCTAGGGCAGGAGGCGATGTTAACTATGGCTACACCTTC
CSARAGGDVNYGYTF
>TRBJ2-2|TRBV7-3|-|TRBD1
TGTGCCAGCAGCTCCGACAGGGTCGGGGAGCTGTTTTTT
CASSSDRVGELFF
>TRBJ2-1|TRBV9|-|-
TGTGCCAGCAGCGTAGAGGTCGGGAGAAATCCCCTCTACAATGAGCAGTTCTTC
CASSVEVGRNPLYNEQFF